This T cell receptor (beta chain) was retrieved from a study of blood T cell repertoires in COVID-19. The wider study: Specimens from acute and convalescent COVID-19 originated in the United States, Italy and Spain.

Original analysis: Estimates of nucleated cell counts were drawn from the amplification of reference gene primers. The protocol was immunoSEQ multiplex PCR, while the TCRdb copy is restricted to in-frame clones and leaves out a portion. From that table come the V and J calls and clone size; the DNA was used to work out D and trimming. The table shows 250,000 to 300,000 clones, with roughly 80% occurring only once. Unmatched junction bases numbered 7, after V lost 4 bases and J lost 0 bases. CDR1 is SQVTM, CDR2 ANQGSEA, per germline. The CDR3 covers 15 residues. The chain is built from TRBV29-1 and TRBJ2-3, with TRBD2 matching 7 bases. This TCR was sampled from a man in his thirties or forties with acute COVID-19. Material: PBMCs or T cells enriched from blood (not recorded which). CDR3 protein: CSVGVGGKSTDTQYF. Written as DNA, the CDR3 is TGCAGCGTTGGCGTCGGGGGGAAGAGCACAGATACGCAGTATTTT.